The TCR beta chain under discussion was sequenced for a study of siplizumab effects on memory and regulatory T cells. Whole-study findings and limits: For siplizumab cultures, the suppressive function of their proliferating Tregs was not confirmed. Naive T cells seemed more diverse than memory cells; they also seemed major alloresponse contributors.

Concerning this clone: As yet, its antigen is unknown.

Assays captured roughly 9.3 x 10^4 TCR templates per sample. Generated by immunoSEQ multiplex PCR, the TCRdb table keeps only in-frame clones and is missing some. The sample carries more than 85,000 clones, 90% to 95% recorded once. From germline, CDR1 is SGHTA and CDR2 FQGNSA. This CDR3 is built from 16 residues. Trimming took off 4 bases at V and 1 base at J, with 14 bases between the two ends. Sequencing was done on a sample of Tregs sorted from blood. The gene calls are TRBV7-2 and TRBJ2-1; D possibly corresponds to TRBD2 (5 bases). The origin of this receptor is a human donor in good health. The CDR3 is CASSSALATSYNEQFF. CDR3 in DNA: TGTGCCAGCAGCTCCGCCCTAGCCACGTCCTACAATGAGCAGTTCTTC. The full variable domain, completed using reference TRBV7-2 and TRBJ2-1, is GAGVSQSPSNKVTEKGKDVELRCDPISGHTALYWYRQSLGQGLEFLIYFQGNSAPDKSGLPSDRFSAERTGGSVSTLTIQRTQQEDSAVYLCASSSALATSYNEQFFGPGTRLTVL.